A selection of T cell receptor beta chains follows, all from one sample in a study of regulatory T cells in long-lasting Graves disease. TCRdb re-called the multiplex PCR reads with MiXCR, one entry per CDR3 protein. The data contain about 420,000 distinct CDR3 sequences, less than 20% of them singletons. These data also formed part of another study, on T cells in Graves' hyperthyroidism and ophthalmopathy.

The source was peripheral blood mononuclear cells (PBMCs), collected at new diagnosis, from a patient treated with antithyroid drugs. The source of these receptors is a woman aged 18-29 years with Graves disease. CDR3s include the opening cysteine and the closing phenylalanine or tryptophan. Each record gives: J gene, clone size, D gene, V gene, CDR3 protein, CDR3 DNA. D genes are given only for firm matches. Rows give clone size only sometimes, using once, few, many, or a class for an expanded clone.

TRBJ2-3	many	-	TRBV20-1	CSARDLGRSGTDTQYF	TGCAGTGCTAGAGATTTGGGTAGATCGGGCACAGATACGCAGTATTTT
TRBJ1-4	few	-	TRBV18	CASSANRATNEKLFF	TGTGCCAGCTCAGCCAACAGAGCAACTAATGAAAAACTGTTTTTT
TRBJ2-3	many	TRBD1	TRBV27	CASSLGQADTQYF	TGTGCCAGCAGTTTGGGACAGGCAGATACGCAGTATTTT
TRBJ2-1	-	-	TRBV9	CASSPGWGEQFF	TGTGCCAGCAGCCCCGGTTGGGGTGAGCAGTTCTTC
TRBJ2-7	few	-	TRBV7-9	CASSLGRDNSYF	TGTGCCAGCAGCTTAGGCCGGGATAATTCGTACTTC
TRBJ2-7	few	TRBD1	TRBV7-9	CASSPRRQGAYEQYF	TGTGCCAGCAGCCCCCGCAGACAGGGGGCTTACGAGCAGTACTTC
TRBJ2-7	-	TRBD1	TRBV2	CASNRDRDEEQYF	TGTGCCAGCAACCGGGACAGGGATGAAGAGCAGTACTTC
TRBJ2-7	-	TRBD2	TRBV7-6	CASSLVGTSGRVARYEQYF	TGTGCCAGCAGCTTAGTAGGGACTAGCGGGAGAGTGGCACGGTACGAGCAGTACTTC
TRBJ2-1	many	TRBD2	TRBV6-5	CASSYSSSASGYNEQFF	TGTGCCAGCAGTTACTCGAGTTCGGCTAGCGGCTACAATGAGCAGTTCTTC
TRBJ2-3	many	-	TRBV7-2	CASSLEASLDTQYF	TGTGCCAGCAGCTTAGAGGCTAGCCTTGATACGCAGTATTTT
TRBJ2-5	few	-	TRBV20-1	CSAEEETQYF	TGCAGTGCTGAAGAAGAGACCCAGTACTTC
TRBJ1-5	-	-	TRBV7-8	CASSLDGGSNQPQHF	TGTGCCAGCAGCTTAGATGGAGGAAGCAATCAGCCCCAGCATTTT
TRBJ1-6	-	-	TRBV20-1	CSARSPRRVNSPLHF	TGCAGTGCTAGAAGTCCCCGGCGGGTGAATTCACCCCTCCACTTT
TRBJ2-5	-	-	TRBV9	CASSVATAGLQETQYF	TGTGCCAGCAGCGTAGCTACGGCGGGACTCCAAGAGACCCAGTACTTC
TRBJ2-3	many	-	TRBV15	CATSRDSADTQYF	TGTGCCACCAGCAGAGATTCGGCAGATACGCAGTATTTT
TRBJ2-7	many	TRBD1	TRBV7-2	CASSSGTGIYEQYF	TGTGCCAGCAGCTCCGGGACAGGAATTTACGAGCAGTACTTC
TRBJ1-1	few	-	TRBV20-1	CSALPTNTEAFF	TGCAGTGCTTTACCAACGAACACTGAAGCTTTCTTT
TRBJ2-2	-	TRBD1	TRBV5-5	CASSTGGRGTGELFF	TGTGCCAGCAGTACAGGGGGTAGGGGCACCGGGGAGCTGTTTTTT
TRBJ2-3	many	-	TRBV29-1	CSVGATDTQYF	TGCAGCGTTGGAGCAACAGATACGCAGTATTTT
TRBJ2-7	-	TRBD1	TRBV6-2/TRBV6-3	CASSEGTGGGEQYF	TGTGCCAGCAGTGAGGGGACAGGGGGGGGCGAGCAGTACTTC
TRBJ2-1	-	TRBD2	TRBV7-9	CASSLYSGVGEQFF	TGTGCCAGCAGCCTGTATAGCGGGGTGGGTGAGCAGTTCTTC
TRBJ2-7	-	-	TRBV30	CAWSFMEGWEQYF	TGTGCCTGGAGTTTCATGGAAGGGTGGGAGCAGTACTTC
TRBJ2-3	many	-	TRBV6-2/TRBV6-3	CASSYGLRTDTQYF	TGTGCCAGCAGTTATGGTTTGCGCACAGATACGCAGTATTTT
TRBJ1-4	few	TRBD1	TRBV29-1	CSVRTGVDEKLFF	TGCAGCGTTCGGACAGGGGTTGATGAAAAACTGTTTTTT
TRBJ1-4	-	-	TRBV27	CASSLFFRGEKLFF	TGTGCCAGCAGTTTATTTTTTCGGGGCGAAAAACTGTTTTTT
TRBJ2-1	-	TRBD2	TRBV20-1	CSARGGGVPGMSEQFF	TGCAGTGCTAGAGGGGGGGGAGTCCCGGGGATGAGTGAGCAGTTCTTC
TRBJ2-7	-	TRBD2	TRBV7-2	CASSWSTSGRYYEQYF	TGTGCCAGCAGCTGGAGCACTAGCGGGCGTTACTACGAGCAGTACTTC
TRBJ1-1	many	TRBD1	TRBV6-5	CASSYRTGEAFF	TGTGCCAGCAGTTATCGGACAGGGGAAGCTTTCTTT
TRBJ2-7	few	-	TRBV12-3/TRBV12-4	CASSPRGGGIYEQYF	TGTGCCAGCAGTCCCAGGGGAGGCGGGATATACGAGCAGTACTTC
TRBJ2-1	-	TRBD2	TRBV7-9	CASRTSGRVNEQFF	TGTGCCAGCAGGACTAGCGGGAGAGTAAATGAGCAGTTCTTC
TRBJ2-2	many	-	TRBV5-1	CASSYEGRTGELFF	TGCGCCAGCAGCTATGAGGGGCGGACCGGGGAGCTGTTTTTT
TRBJ1-2	-	TRBD1	TRBV6-1	CASSGTGAFRGYTF	TGTGCCAGCAGCGGGACAGGGGCATTTAGAGGCTACACCTTC
TRBJ2-7	many	TRBD1	TRBV6-1	CASSELRDSSYEQYF	TGTGCCAGCAGCGAGCTCCGGGACAGCTCCTACGAGCAGTACTTC
TRBJ1-1	few	-	TRBV28	CASSRGDWTEAFF	TGTGCCAGCTCCCGGGGGGATTGGACTGAAGCTTTCTTT
TRBJ2-1	-	-	TRBV7-8	CASSLAVPGLVSYNEQFF	TGTGCCAGCAGCTTAGCAGTCCCGGGTTTAGTCTCCTACAATGAGCAGTTCTTC
TRBJ2-2	few	TRBD1	TRBV2	CASKGTANTGELFF	TGTGCCAGCAAGGGGACAGCAAACACCGGGGAGCTGTTTTTT
TRBJ2-1	many	-	TRBV12-3/TRBV12-4	CASSPGWGNEQFF	TGTGCCAGCAGCCCTGGTTGGGGCAATGAGCAGTTCTTC
TRBJ2-4	many	TRBD2	TRBV28	CASSSGGGDIQYF	TGTGCCAGCAGTTCGGGGGGAGGAGACATTCAGTACTTC
TRBJ1-2	few	-	TRBV7-2	CASSITSYGYTF	TGTGCCAGCAGCATCACATCCTATGGCTACACCTTC
TRBJ2-1	-	TRBD2	TRBV11-2	CASRPDLAGAGEQFF	TGTGCCAGCAGACCCGACCTAGCGGGAGCCGGTGAGCAGTTCTTC
TRBJ2-2	few	-	TRBV5-1	CASSFTAGELFF	TGCGCCAGCAGCTTTACGGCCGGGGAGCTGTTTTTT
TRBJ2-3	many	TRBD1	TRBV15	CATSVGTASTDTQYF	TGTGCCACCAGCGTCGGGACAGCTAGCACAGATACGCAGTATTTT
TRBJ2-5	-	TRBD1	TRBV19	CASTDSGQAQETQYF	TGTGCCAGTACCGACTCCGGACAGGCCCAAGAGACCCAGTACTTC
TRBJ2-1	few	-	TRBV5-6	CASSWWGEYNEQFF	TGTGCCAGCAGCTGGTGGGGTGAGTACAATGAGCAGTTCTTC
TRBJ2-5	many	-	TRBV6-1	CASRWETQYF	TGTGCCAGCAGATGGGAGACCCAGTACTTC
TRBJ2-5	-	TRBD2	TRBV19	CASSRTSGMPRETQYF	TGTGCCAGTAGTAGGACTAGCGGGATGCCTCGAGAGACCCAGTACTTC
TRBJ1-2	many	-	TRBV20-1	CSVNPGSYGYTF	TGCAGTGTCAACCCAGGGAGCTATGGCTACACCTTC
TRBJ2-2	-	TRBD1	TRBV20-1	CSARKQGAGGELFF	TGCAGTGCTAGAAAGCAGGGGGCAGGCGGGGAGCTGTTTTTT
TRBJ2-3	-	TRBD2	TRBV14	CASSQDLVTSGTDTQYF	TGTGCCAGCAGCCAAGATCTTGTTACTAGCGGCACAGATACGCAGTATTTT
TRBJ1-1	many	-	TRBV20-1	CSARDPEGINTEAFF	TGCAGTGCTAGAGATCCAGAGGGAATAAACACTGAAGCTTTCTTT
TRBJ1-5	many	-	TRBV28	CASAAEVGGPGGQPQHF	TGTGCCAGCGCCGCCGAGGTCGGAGGCCCCGGCGGGCAGCCCCAGCATTTT
TRBJ2-1	few	TRBD2	TRBV19	CASGTRDNEQFF	TGTGCCAGTGGGACTAGAGACAATGAGCAGTTCTTC
TRBJ1-6	many	TRBD1	TRBV28	CASSLYIGTGVSPLHF	TGTGCCAGCAGTTTGTACATCGGGACAGGGGTCTCACCCCTCCACTTT
TRBJ1-1	many	-	TRBV11-2	CASSSSDVGHLNTEAFF	TGTGCCAGCAGCTCGAGTGATGTCGGACACCTGAACACTGAAGCTTTCTTT
TRBJ1-4	many	-	TRBV18	CASSFDGTTNEKLFF	TGTGCCAGCTCCTTCGACGGTACAACTAATGAAAAACTGTTTTTT
TRBJ1-5	many	-	TRBV18	CASSPKDSNQPQHF	TGTGCCAGCTCACCCAAGGATAGCAATCAGCCCCAGCATTTT
TRBJ1-3	once	-	TRBV9	CASSDRDSGNTIYF	TGTGCCAGCAGCGACAGGGACTCTGGAAACACCATATATTTT